These 4 T cell receptor beta chains share one sample of origin, sequenced in a study of shared clonotypes between healthy human individuals. Generated by immunoSEQ multiplex PCR, the TCRdb table keeps only in-frame clones and is missing some. The sample lists about 680,000 clones, 92% occurring once. Naive CD8 cells, CD45RO-negative and positively selected for CCR7, excluded terminally differentiated effector memory CD45RA+ cells. The sequenced sample was naive CD8+ T cells sorted from blood. The receptors were sampled from a man aged 30 to 39 in good health.

The chain combines TRBV28 with TRBJ2-1; perhaps D is TRBD1 or TRBD2 (5 bases each). V shed 2 bases and J shed 1 base, with 12 bases lying between them. Per germline, CDR1 MDHEN and CDR2 SYDVKM. This CDR3 is 16 amino acids long. The CDR3 is CASSLVGVRSYNEQFF. The CDR3 DNA sequence: TGTGCCAGCAGTTTAGTGGGGGTGCGGTCCTACAATGAGCAGTTCTTC.

This clone is a singleton in its sample. The V gene is TRBV6-5, the J gene TRBJ1-1; no clear D gene. V was cut by 2 bases and J by 1 base, with 14 bases left in between. The germline V gene encodes CDR1 MNHEY and CDR2 SVGAGI. This CDR3 has 16 residues. In nucleotides, the CDR3 is TGTGCCAGCAGTTACAGCGGGGTTCCGGGGAACACTGAAGCTTTCTTT. As protein: CASSYSGVPGNTEAFF.

The chain links TRBV29-1 to TRBJ2-7; D may match TRBD1 or TRBD2 (6 bases each). V shed 1 base and J shed 6 bases, with 10 bases lying between them. In germline, CDR1 is SQVTM, CDR2 ANQGSEA. The CDR3 sequence is 12 residues long. The CDR3 DNA reads TGCAGCGTTGAAGTTGGGGGGCTCGAGCAGTACTTC. It translates to CSVEVGGLEQYF.

The rearrangement links TRBV11-3 to TRBJ2-7; D might be TRBD1 or TRBD2, each matching 5 bases. The V and J ends lost 5 bases and 6 bases respectively, with 11 bases between them. The CDR3 length is 12 residues. The germline gives CDR1 SGHNT, CDR2 YENEEA. The CDR3 protein is CASSTGTAEQYF. CDR3 bases: TGTGCCAGCAGCACCGGGACGGCCGAGCAGTACTTC.